This TCR beta chain was retrieved from a study of blood T cell repertoires in COVID-19. Study at large: Some COVID-19 samples were acute and others convalescent; all came from the United States, Italy and Spain.

Enrolment of Seattle patients took place during active infection, and they were followed longitudinally. Source study methods: Amplification of reference gene primers was used by the study to estimate nucleated cell counts. Some clones are missing from TCRdb's copy, which holds only in-frame ones; the method was immunoSEQ multiplex PCR. That table furnishes V, J and clone size, whereas the DNA furnished D and trimming. The sample holds about 210,000 clones, 85% seen once. The CDR3 is made up of 14 amino acids. With V trimmed by 2 bases and J by 9 bases, 3 bases remained unmatched. The germline V gene has CDR1 SGHNT and CDR2 YENEEA.

The sequenced sample was peripheral blood. The rearrangement links TRBV11-3 to TRBJ1-6, with TRBD1 matching over 8 bases. The source is a man in his fifties or sixties with COVID-19, enrolled during active disease. The CDR3 DNA reads as TGTGCCAGCAGCTTACGACAGGGGACTTCACCCCTCCACTTT. Amino acids: CASSLRQGTSPLHF. The full variable domain, rest sourced from reference TRBV11-3 and TRBJ1-6, is EAGVVQSPRYKIIEKKQPVAFWCNPISGHNTLYWYLQNLGQGPELLIRYENEEAVDDSQLPKDRFSAERLKGVDSTLKIQPAELGDSAVYLCASSLRQGTSPLHFGNGTRLTVT.